This T cell receptor beta chain was profiled in a study of blood T cell repertoires in COVID-19. TCRdb's table, derived via immunoSEQ multiplex PCR, lists solely in-frame clones and lacks some. The top ten clones hold about 2.7% of a sample with over 75,000 clones, more than 70% of them seen once. Sequencing was carried out using peripheral blood. The origin of this receptor is an elderly woman with acute or convalescent COVID-19.

DNA for the CDR3: TGTGCCTGGAGATCGGCGGATAGCACAGATACGCAGTATTTT. Protein product: CAWRSADSTDTQYF. This rearrangement joins TRBV30 to TRBJ2-3; D remains ambiguous. Germline CDR1 is GTSNPN and CDR2 is SVGIG (reference sequence). The ends were cut back, 3 bases at V and 0 bases at J, with 10 bases in the middle. The CDR3 sequence is 14 residues long.